The present TCR beta chain was sequenced within a study of response to subunit inactivated influenza vaccine. Germline assignment: CDR1 SEHNR and CDR2 FQNEAQ (reference sequence). The CDR3 consists of 12 residues. Trimming pared 3 bases from V and 5 bases from J, leaving 5 bases between. TCRdb itself ran the RT-PCR reads through MiXCR, one entry per CDR3 protein. The table records more than 450,000 distinct CDR3 sequences, about 11% of them present only once. This clonotype was seen many times. In addition, the sample was reused for a study of T cells expressing NK-cell markers. That source notes: Scientists made TCR beta cDNA using 5'RACE template switching with UMIs. Researchers got TCR beta repertoires out of sorted CD3+CD56+NKG2C+, CD3+CD56+NKG2C- and CD3+CD56-NKG2C+ T cells. Evidence did not settle whether expanded NKG2C+ T cell clones targeted HCMV.

The specimen comprised PBMCs from blood, sampled on the day of vaccination. This clonotype was sampled from a man aged 45 to 65 who received an inactivated influenza vaccine. This sequence joins TRBV7-9 and TRBJ1-5; no reliable D call. CDR3 in amino acids: CASSFSDQPQHF. CDR3 in DNA: TGTGCCAGCAGCTTTTCCGATCAGCCCCAGCATTTT. Based on the CDR3 plus reference TRBV7-9 and TRBJ1-5, the full variable domain is DTGVSQNPRHKITKRGQNVTFRCDPISEHNRLYWYRQTLGQGPEFLTYFQNEAQLEKSRLLSDRFSAERPKGSFSTLEIQRTEQGDSAMYLCASSFSDQPQHFGDGTRLSIL.